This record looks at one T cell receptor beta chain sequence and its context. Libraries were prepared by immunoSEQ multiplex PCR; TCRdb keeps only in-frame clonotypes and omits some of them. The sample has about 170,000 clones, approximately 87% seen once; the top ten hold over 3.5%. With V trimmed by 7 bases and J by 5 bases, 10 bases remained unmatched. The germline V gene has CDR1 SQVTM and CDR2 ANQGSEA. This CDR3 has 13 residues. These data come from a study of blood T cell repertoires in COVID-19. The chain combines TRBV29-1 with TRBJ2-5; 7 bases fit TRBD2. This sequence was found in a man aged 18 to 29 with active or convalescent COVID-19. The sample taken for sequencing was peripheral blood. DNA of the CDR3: TGCAGCGCTGCACAGCGGGATTACGAGACCCAGTACTTC. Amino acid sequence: CSAAQRDYETQYF.